A single sample gave rise to the 26 T cell receptor beta chains below, sequenced in a study of blood T cell repertoires in COVID-19. Repertoires were generated with immunoSEQ multiplex PCR, while TCRdb's copy carries only in-frame clones and drops some. The sample records 70,000 to 85,000 clones, approximately 82% being singletons. What was sequenced was peripheral blood. The receptor source for this set is a human donor in a cohort sampled during active COVID-19.

This chain connects TRBV5-4 to TRBJ2-7; 11 bases are a match to TRBD2. V shed 4 bases and J 1 base; nucleotides not matched to a gene: 7. The CDR3 runs 16 residues. Germline-derived CDR1 and CDR2 are SGHNT and YYREEE (reference sequence). The CDR3 DNA is TGTGCCAGCAGCCAGGGGGCTAGCGGGGGGTCCTACGAGCAGTACTTC. Translation gives CASSQGASGGSYEQYF.

This clone appeared a few times. The chain recombines TRBV27 with TRBJ1-2; D gene unclear. The CDR3 totals 13 residues. CDR1 is MNHEY and CDR2 is SMNVEV in the germline V gene (reference sequence). Trimming pared 5 bases from V and 8 bases from J, leaving 15 bases between. The CDR3 is CASSQNAGGGYTF. The CDR3 nucleotides read TGTGCCAGCAGTCAAAACGCGGGTGGAGGCTACACCTTC.

The rearrangement joins TRBV5-6 to TRBJ1-1; TRBD1 aligns across 7 bases. This CDR3 is 14 amino acids long. The J segment lost 4 bases and the V segment lost 1 base, leaving 4 bases of the junction unmatched. CDR1 is SGHDT and CDR2 is YYEEEE in the germline V gene. Here the CDR3 reads CASSLHRGGTEAFF. As DNA, the CDR3 is TGTGCCAGCAGCTTGCACAGGGGCGGCACTGAAGCTTTCTTT.

V gene TRBV6-5 combines with J gene TRBJ1-6; D may be TRBD1 (6 bases). Per the germline V gene, CDR1 is MNHEY and CDR2 is SVGAGI. CDR3 length: 12 residues. Trimming left V 7 bases short and J 13 bases short, with 14 bases between. CDR3 sequence reads: CASMAGVTPLHF. DNA of the CDR3: TGTGCCAGCATGGCAGGGGTGACGCCCCTCCACTTT.

This sequence joins TRBV28 and TRBJ1-2; no definite D call. Germline V gene sequence: CDR1 MDHEN, CDR2 SYDVKM. CDR3 length equals 11 residues. V dropped 5 bases and J dropped 8 bases, with 9 bases sitting between them. The CDR3 reads CASSTVRGYTF. CDR3 bases: TGTGCCAGCAGTACAGTAAGAGGCTACACCTTC.

This chain joins TRBV18 and TRBJ2-5, with TRBD1 identical over 9 bases. V shed 2 bases and J 5 bases; nucleotides not matched to a gene: 0. This CDR3 spans 13 amino acids. The germline V gene has CDR1 KGHSH and CDR2 LQKENI. The CDR3 protein is CASSPGTGETQYF. CDR3 coding DNA: TGTGCCAGCTCACCAGGGACAGGGGAGACCCAGTACTTC.

CDR3 sequence reads: CASSQEERETQYF. The DNA of the CDR3 is TGTGCCAGCAGCCAAGAAGAGCGAGAGACCCAGTACTTC. The chain links TRBV3-1 (or the pseudogene TRBV3-2) to TRBJ2-5, with unresolved D. The V end was cut by 0 bases, the J end by 4 bases, with 6 bases between. Germline values: CDR1 LGHDT, CDR2 YNNKEL (reference sequence). This CDR3 is built from 13 residues.

The chain uses TRBV2 and TRBJ2-6, with TRBD2 identical over 8 bases. The CDR3 contains 16 residues. The V gene end was trimmed by 3 bases and the J gene end by 2 bases; junction bases not matched to a gene: 3. Germline CDR1 reads SNHLY; CDR2 reads FYNNEI. The CDR3 nucleotides read TGTGCCAGCAGTGACCGGGAGGGTACTGGGGCCAACGTCCTGACTTTC. Amino acids: CASSDREGTGANVLTF.

The chain has TRBV7-2 and TRBJ2-7; 9 bases fit TRBD2. This CDR3 contains 13 residues. In germline, CDR1 is SGHTA, CDR2 FQGNSA. V lost 5 bases and J lost 3; bases outside the gene matches: 2. CDR3 sequence: CASSHSGGYEQYF. Written as DNA, the CDR3 is TGTGCCAGCAGCCATAGCGGGGGCTACGAGCAGTACTTC.

This chain connects TRBV18 to TRBJ1-4; D unclear. This CDR3 comprises 16 residues. The V and J ends lost 1 base and 7 bases respectively, with 16 bases between them. The V gene's germline CDR1 is KGHSH and CDR2 LQKENI. The chain's CDR3 is CASSPRRSLEGEKLFF. The CDR3 coding sequence is TGTGCCAGCTCACCACGTAGGAGCCTAGAGGGTGAAAAACTGTTTTTT.

The chain uses TRBV6-5 and TRBJ2-5, with 8 bases that match TRBD2. The CDR3 contains 15 residues. CDR1 is MNHEY and CDR2 is SVGAGI in the germline V gene. V dropped 4 bases and J dropped 3; count of bases not matched to a gene: 7. CDR3 protein: CASSSKGLGKETQYF. CDR3 DNA sequence: TGTGCCAGCAGTTCCAAGGGACTAGGGAAAGAGACCCAGTACTTC.

V and J are TRBV5-1 and TRBJ2-7; TRBD1 matches 7 bases. The CDR3 spans 15 residues. With 0 bases clipped from V and 1 base from J, the junction kept 4 bases outside the gene matches. Germline CDR1 SGHRS, CDR2 YFSETQ. The CDR3 loop is CASSLVGTASYEQYF. The CDR3 bases are TGCGCCAGCAGCTTGGTGGGGACAGCTTCCTACGAGCAGTACTTC. Filled out from reference TRBV5-1 and TRBJ2-7, the complete variable domain reads KAGVTQTPRYLIKTRGQQVTLSCSPISGHRSVSWYQQTPGQGLQFLFEYFSETQRNKGNFPGRFSGRQFSNSRSEMNVSTLELGDSALYLCASSLVGTASYEQYFGPGTRLTVT.

The V and J genes are TRBV10-1 and TRBJ1-4; 9 nucleotides align to TRBD1. Trimming cost V 6 bases and J 7 bases; bases outside gene matches: 6. The CDR3 extends over 14 amino acids. Looked up from germline, CDR1 is WNHNN and CDR2 is SYGVQD (reference sequence). DNA of the CDR3: TGCGCCAGCAGCCCTGGACAGGGGAGTGAAAAACTGTTTTTT. Protein: CASSPGQGSEKLFF.

This clone came up a few times. V usage is TRBV7-2 and J usage is TRBJ2-2; no clear D gene. The germline V and J ends were trimmed by 8 bases and 1 base, with 11 bases remaining between them. This CDR3 spans 14 amino acids. CDR1 is SGHTA and CDR2 is FQGNSA in the germline V gene. This CDR3 reads CASLTSQNTGELFF. CDR3 bases: TGTGCCAGCCTTACGAGCCAGAACACCGGGGAGCTGTTTTTT.

The rearrangement links TRBV19 to TRBJ1-1; a weak D match, TRBD1 (5 bases). This CDR3 spans 13 amino acids. Per the germline V gene, CDR1 is LNHDA and CDR2 is SQIVND (reference sequence). Trimming removed 7 bases at V and 1 base at J, with 10 bases between. The CDR3 region has the DNA TGTGCCAGTATGCGGCAGGGGAACACTGAAGCTTTCTTT. As protein: CASMRQGNTEAFF.

In this sample, this clone turned up once. The V gene is TRBV21-1, the J gene TRBJ2-7; the DNA was not used to check the table's D call, TRBD1. TRBV21-1 is termed a pseudogene. This CDR3 comprises 14 residues. CDR3 region: CASSNIDRGYEQYF. CDR3 DNA: TGTGCCAGCAGCAATATTGACAGGGGCTACGAGCAGTACTTC.

The chain has TRBV11-3 and TRBJ1-6, with 8 bases matching TRBD1. The germline V gene encodes CDR1 SGHNT and CDR2 YENEEA. The V gene end was trimmed by 0 bases and the J gene end by 10 bases; junction bases not matched to a gene: 5. This CDR3 spans 15 amino acids. CDR3 sequence: CASSLDGTGGSPLHF. In nucleotides, the CDR3 is TGTGCCAGCAGCTTAGATGGGACAGGAGGATCACCCCTCCACTTT.

The chain is built from TRBV7-9 and TRBJ1-1; maybe TRBD1 (6 bases). Trimming shortened V by 4 bases and J by 4 bases, and 16 bases separated the two germline ends. The germline V gene has CDR1 SEHNR and CDR2 FQNEAQ (reference sequence). The CDR3 totals 15 residues. The CDR3 coding sequence is TGTGCCAGCAGCTGGGAGGGGGGAGCGAGCACTGAAGCTTTCTTT. It specifies CASSWEGGASTEAFF.

This clone has only a few counts. V and J are TRBV10-1 and TRBJ1-2; the match to TRBD1 covers 7 bases. Losses at the gene ends were 3 bases for V and 5 bases for J; bases not matched to a gene: 9. This CDR3 has 15 amino acids. Germline V gives CDR1 WNHNN, CDR2 SYGVQD (reference sequence). This CDR3 is CASSDYRDSPYGYTF. The CDR3 nucleotides read TGCGCCAGCAGTGACTACCGGGACAGTCCTTATGGCTACACCTTC.

The chain uses TRBV29-1 and TRBJ1-3, with 10 bases that match TRBD1. Germline V gives CDR1 SQVTM, CDR2 ANQGSEA. The trim removed 4 bases at V and 0 bases at J, leaving 9 bases unmatched. The CDR3 is made up of 17 amino acids. DNA of the CDR3: TGCAGCGTTGGAGGGACAGGGGAATCTACCTCTGGAAACACCATATATTTT. Protein product: CSVGGTGESTSGNTIYF.

The chain employs TRBV27 and TRBJ1-6, with 7 bases identical to TRBD1. J gave up 7 bases and V 6 bases, and 12 bases lay outside the gene matches. Per the germline V gene, CDR1 is MNHEY and CDR2 is SMNVEV (reference sequence). CDR3 size: 16 residues. CDR3 in amino acids: CASSLSRGTANSPLHF. The CDR3 region has the DNA TGTGCCAGCAGCCTATCCCGCGGGACAGCAAATTCACCCCTCCACTTT.

This clone was seen repeatedly, ten times or more. The same CDR3 is also encoded by other DNA sequences in this sample. V is TRBV28 and J is TRBJ2-3; possible D gene TRBD2, 5 bases. V lost 3 bases to trimming and J lost 3 bases, with 10 bases between them. The CDR3 is made up of 14 amino acids. CDR1 is MDHEN, CDR2 SYDVKM, per germline. The CDR3, as DNA: TGTGCCAGCAGTTTCCTAGCCGGAACAGATACGCAGTATTTT. Amino acids: CASSFLAGTDTQYF. The full variable domain, its missing parts supplied by reference TRBV28 and TRBJ2-3, is DVKVTQSSRYLVKRTGEKVFLECVQDMDHENMFWYRQDPGLGLRLIYFSYDVKMKEKGDIPEGYSVSREKKERFSLILESASTNQTSMYLCASSFLAGTDTQYFGPGTRLTVL.

The chain uses TRBV7-3 and TRBJ2-2; maybe TRBD2 (6 bases). The CDR3 spans 15 residues. Germline V gives CDR1 SGHTA, CDR2 FQGTGA. The V end was cut by 2 bases, the J end by 4 bases, with 11 bases between. CDR3 in DNA: TGTGCCAGCAGCTTAGAGGCAGCGGGCACCGGGGAGCTGTTTTTT. Translating it yields CASSLEAAGTGELFF.

This sequence joins TRBV29-1 and TRBJ2-1; TRBD2 matches at 14 bases. Germline V gene data show CDR1 as SQVTM and CDR2 as ANQGSEA. The CDR3 contains 15 residues. J was trimmed by 9 bases and V by 6 bases; bases with no gene match: 10. CDR3 sequence: CSVSIRLAGGGEQFF. In nucleotides, the CDR3 is TGCAGCGTCTCTATCAGACTAGCGGGAGGGGGTGAGCAGTTCTTC.

The chain couples TRBV18 to TRBJ2-5; unclear D gene. V lost 6 bases to trimming and J lost 1 base, with 15 bases between them. The CDR3 runs to 15 residues. Germline V gene data show CDR1 as KGHSH and CDR2 as LQKENI. The CDR3 region has the DNA TGTGCCAGCTCCCGCGCCGGGTCAATCCAAGAGACCCAGTACTTC. Its protein product is CASSRAGSIQETQYF.

This chain connects TRBV30 to TRBJ2-7; D is perhaps TRBD1 (6 bases). The CDR3 consists of 12 residues. V was clipped by 2 bases and J by 3 bases, with 8 bases between them. Germline V CDR1 and CDR2: GTSNPN, SVGIG (reference sequence). CDR3 residues: CAWSSQGYEQYF. The DNA of the CDR3 is TGTGCCTGGAGTTCACAGGGCTACGAGCAGTACTTC.